The text below deals with one TCR beta chain. Its cognate antigen is unknown. This may arise from a read error, as a much more abundant clone is one base away. After constant-region reverse-primer amplification, full-length variable regions underwent semi-nested PCR with Nested Universal Primer A. TCRdb analysed the 5' RACE reads with MiXCR anew, one entry per CDR3 protein. The sample holds 8,000 or so distinct CDR3 sequences, about 40% seen once. Memory CD4+ cells were defined as CD4+CD45RO+CD25-. Study conclusions and caveats: Tumor Treg TCRs overlapped most with tumor naive CD4+ cells. In terms of TCR gene usage, tumor memory CD4+ T cells clustered together with blood and lymph node memory CD4+ cells, as well as with lymph node naive CD4+ cells.

CDR3 size: 16 residues. Germline-derived CDR1 and CDR2 are DFQATT and SNEGSKA (reference sequence). The V and J ends lost 3 bases and 2 bases, in that order; junction bases with no gene match: 12. V is TRBV20-1 and J is TRBJ2-7; 8 bases agree with TRBD2. This clonotype was sampled from a female donor with breast cancer. Sequencing was performed on tumor-infiltrating memory CD4+ T cells sorted from the breast tumor. Subset of the sample: memory CD4+ T cells, CD4+CD45RO+CD25-. CDR3 loop: CSARISGAIITYEQYF. The CDR3 DNA sequence: TGCAGTGCTAGGATTAGCGGGGCCATAATAACCTACGAGCAGTACTTC.